These 9 T cell receptor beta chains came from one sample sequenced in a study of CD8+ T cells in alopecia areata. Extraction of RNA preceded its reverse transcription into cDNA, which served as the sequencing template. The method was immunoSEQ multiplex PCR; TCRdb's version includes in-frame clones alone and lacks a portion of them. The sample lists roughly 120,000 clones; less than 70% were seen once. The sequenced sample consisted of CD4+ T cells sorted from blood. Source of these receptors: a human donor in good health.

The rearrangement joins TRBV29-1 to TRBJ2-5; no clear D gene. This CDR3 is 10 amino acids long. CDR1 is SQVTM, CDR2 ANQGSEA, per germline. V lost 0 bases, J lost 7 bases, and 3 bases lay in between. The CDR3: CSVEEGTQYF. As DNA, the CDR3 is TGCAGCGTTGAAGAAGGGACCCAGTACTTC.

The chain uses TRBV25-1 and TRBJ2-7; TRBD2 is a possible D gene (6 bases). The germline V and J ends were trimmed by 3 bases and 4 bases, with 13 bases remaining between them. This CDR3 is built from 14 residues. CDR1 and CDR2 from the germline V gene are MGHDK and SYGVNS. In DNA, the CDR3 is TGTGCCAGCAGTGATCCCGGCGGGGCGTACGAGCAGTACTTC. Translation: CASSDPGGAYEQYF.

The chain is built from TRBV2 and TRBJ1-5; 8 nucleotides match TRBD1. The CDR3 loop spans 14 amino acids. Germline V gene lookup returns CDR1 SNHLY and CDR2 FYNNEI. V trimming: 7 bases; J trimming: 3 bases; junction bases outside the gene matches: 5. CDR3 loop: CASTMTGVNQPQHF. The CDR3 nucleotides are TGTGCCAGCACCATGACAGGGGTCAATCAGCCCCAGCATTTT.

V gene TRBV5-1 combines with J gene TRBJ2-7; D possibly corresponds to TRBD1 (7 bases). Germline lookup yields CDR1 SGHRS and CDR2 YFSETQ. Trimming left V 4 bases short and J 4 bases short, with 18 bases between. The CDR3 consists of 15 residues. The CDR3 loop is CASSQLTGRLYEQYF. In DNA form, the CDR3 reads TGCGCCAGCAGCCAACTGACAGGGAGGTTGTACGAGCAGTACTTC.

This clone came up a few times. The chain uses TRBV29-1 and TRBJ1-2; D is perhaps TRBD1 (6 bases). The CDR3 spans 13 residues. Deletions cut 5 bases from V and 0 bases from J, with 10 bases between. CDR1 SQVTM and CDR2 ANQGSEA come from the germline V gene. The CDR3 loop is CSVSSGANYGYTF. The CDR3 region has the DNA TGCAGCGTTTCGTCAGGGGCTAACTATGGCTACACCTTC. The variable domain in full, completed from reference TRBV29-1 and TRBJ1-2, reads SAVISQKPSRDICQRGTSLTIQCQVDSQVTMMFWYRQQPGQSLTLIATANQGSEATYESGFVIDKFPISRPNLTFSTLTVSNMSPEDSSIYLCSVSSGANYGYTFGSGTRLTVV.

V usage is TRBV29-1 and J usage is TRBJ2-3; TRBD1 matches at 7 bases. V dropped 6 bases and J dropped 6; count of bases not matched to a gene: 15. In germline, CDR1 is SQVTM, CDR2 ANQGSEA. The CDR3 consists of 15 residues. Here the CDR3 reads CSVARRQGSADTQYF. The CDR3 DNA reads as TGCAGCGTCGCTCGGCGACAGGGCAGCGCTGATACGCAGTATTTT.

CDR3 sequence (DNA): TGCAGCGTTGTAAGCCAGCCGGGTGAAGCTTTCTTT. This codes for CSVVSQPGEAFF. The chain combines TRBV29-1 with TRBJ1-1; D remains unclear. This CDR3 has 12 residues. Trimming stripped 4 bases from V and 7 bases from J, with 13 bases between. Germline values: CDR1 SQVTM, CDR2 ANQGSEA.

This clone has only a few counts. The chain combines TRBV28 with TRBJ2-7; maybe TRBD1 (6 bases). This CDR3 is built from 14 residues. Germline CDR1 reads MDHEN; CDR2 reads SYDVKM. The germline V and J ends were trimmed by 8 bases and 4 bases, with 18 bases remaining between them. The CDR3 region is CASGDGQNLYEQYF. CDR3 in DNA: TGTGCCAGCGGGGATGGACAGAACTTATACGAGCAGTACTTC.

This clone was seen only once. V is TRBV29-1 and J is TRBJ1-1; 8 bases agree with TRBD1. V trimming: 4 bases; J trimming: 10 bases; junction bases outside the gene matches: 5. This CDR3 region has 11 residues. Per germline, CDR1 SQVTM and CDR2 ANQGSEA. DNA for the CDR3: TGCAGCGTTGGGGCAGGGGGCAGAGCTTTCTTT. It is translated as CSVGAGGRAFF. The full variable domain, completed using reference TRBV29-1 and TRBJ1-1, is SAVISQKPSRDICQRGTSLTIQCQVDSQVTMMFWYRQQPGQSLTLIATANQGSEATYESGFVIDKFPISRPNLTFSTLTVSNMSPEDSSIYLCSVGAGGRAFFGQGTRLTVV.